These 26 T cell receptor beta chains were all obtained from the same sample, sequenced in a study of blood T cell repertoires in COVID-19. The assay was immunoSEQ multiplex PCR, and TCRdb's table has in-frame clones only and misses some. The sample consists of some 210,000 clones, about 93% of them appearing once. Sequencing used peripheral blood. The source of these receptors is a man aged 55 to 70 with COVID-19, enrolled during active disease.

V is TRBV15 and J is TRBJ1-6; D uncertain. Per the germline V gene, CDR1 is LNHNV and CDR2 is YYDKDF (reference sequence). V was pared by 4 bases and J by 4 bases, with 11 bases between. The CDR3 totals 15 residues. The CDR3 DNA follows: TGTGCCACCAGCACCGGCGGTGCGTATAATTCACCCCTCCACTTT. This gives the protein CATSTGGAYNSPLHF.

V is TRBV11-2 and J is TRBJ2-7; 8 bases agree with TRBD2. The V segment lost 2 bases and the J segment 0 bases; nucleotides outside the gene matches: 3. The CDR3 has 15 residues. Looked up from germline, CDR1 is SGHAT and CDR2 is FQNNGV. CDR3 sequence: CASSLTGGSSYEQYF. Here the CDR3 DNA reads TGTGCCAGCAGCTTAACGGGGGGGAGCTCCTACGAGCAGTACTTC. Together with reference TRBV11-2 and TRBJ2-7, the CDR3 gives the full variable domain: EAGVAQSPRYKIIEKRQSVAFWCNPISGHATLYWYQQILGQGPKLLIQFQNNGVVDDSQLPKDRFSAERLKGVDSTLKIQPAKLEDSAVYLCASSLTGGSSYEQYFGPGTRLTVT.

This rearrangement joins TRBV4-2 to TRBJ2-6; D unclear. This CDR3 is built from 15 residues. The V gene lost 1 base and the J gene lost 4 bases, with 8 bases spanning the gap. Germline-derived CDR1 and CDR2 are LGHNA and YNFKEQ. The CDR3 DNA reads TGTGCCAGCAGCCAAGTTCTATCCGGGGCCAACGTCCTGACTTTC. Protein product: CASSQVLSGANVLTF.

V and J are TRBV7-2 and TRBJ2-3, with TRBD2 as a possible D gene (6 bases). This CDR3 region has 16 residues. CDR1 and CDR2 (germline): SGHTA, FQGNSA. With 1 base removed from V and 0 bases from J, the gap between germline ends came to 11 bases. The CDR3 here is CASSLVFLASTDTQYF. CDR3 coding DNA: TGTGCCAGCAGCTTAGTATTCCTAGCGAGCACAGATACGCAGTATTTT. The entire variable domain, with the rest obtained from reference TRBV7-2 and TRBJ2-3, is as follows: GAGVSQSPSNKVTEKGKDVELRCDPISGHTALYWYRQSLGQGLEFLIYFQGNSAPDKSGLPSDRFSAERTGGSVSTLTIQRTQQEDSAVYLCASSLVFLASTDTQYFGPGTRLTVL.

CDR3 residues: CASRIQGADGYTF. CDR3 coding DNA: TGTGCCAGCAGGATACAGGGGGCGGATGGCTACACCTTC. The gene calls are TRBV2 and TRBJ1-2; 9 positions match TRBD1. The CDR3 is 13 residues long. Germline loops: CDR1 SNHLY, CDR2 FYNNEI. With V trimmed by 6 bases and J by 6 bases, 5 bases remained unmatched.

The V gene is TRBV12-5, the J gene TRBJ2-1; TRBD2 matches 8 bases. This CDR3 is 15 amino acids long. Germline V gene sequence: CDR1 LGHNT, CDR2 FRNRAP. Losses at the gene ends were 3 bases for V and 0 bases for J; bases not matched to a gene: 1. The CDR3 DNA reads TGTGCTAGTGGTTTTGGGACTAGCTCCTACAATGAGCAGTTCTTC. This gives the protein CASGFGTSSYNEQFF.

The V gene is TRBV9, the J gene TRBJ1-3, with D unresolved. The V and J ends lost 4 bases and 0 bases respectively, with 8 bases between them. CDR3 length equals 14 residues. Germline assignment: CDR1 SGDLS and CDR2 YYNGEE. The CDR3 loop is CASSPLPSGNTIYF. CDR3 sequence (DNA): TGTGCCAGCAGCCCCCTTCCCTCTGGAAACACCATATATTTT.

This rearrangement joins TRBV19 to TRBJ1-4; 7 bases line up with TRBD1. This CDR3 region has 16 residues. V was clipped by 6 bases and J by 6 bases; unmatched bases: 13. Germline lookup yields CDR1 LNHDA and CDR2 SQIVND (reference sequence). Written as DNA, the CDR3 is TGTGCCAGTAGACCCTTAAACAGGGGCGGAGATGAAAAACTGTTTTTT. Residues: CASRPLNRGGDEKLFF.

The V gene is TRBV5-1, the J gene TRBJ2-5; 7 bases map to TRBD2. V shed 3 bases and J 1 base; nucleotides not matched to a gene: 3. The germline gives CDR1 SGHRS, CDR2 YFSETQ. The CDR3 sequence is 14 residues long. Here the CDR3 reads CASSSGRGQETQYF. The CDR3 coding sequence is TGCGCCAGCAGCTCGGGGAGGGGCCAAGAGACCCAGTACTTC.

The rearrangement joins TRBV9 to TRBJ1-4; no firm D call. V lost 0 bases and J lost 4, with 7 bases in between. The CDR3 spans 14 residues. Germline assignment: CDR1 SGDLS and CDR2 YYNGEE. As DNA, the CDR3 is TGTGCCAGCAGCGTAGGGGGAGGTAATGAAAAACTGTTTTTT. Amino acid sequence: CASSVGGGNEKLFF.

The chain is built from TRBV3-1 (or the pseudogene TRBV3-2) and TRBJ2-5; TRBD2 matches at 8 bases. V was clipped by 3 bases and J by 10 bases; unmatched bases: 4. This CDR3 has 12 residues. Germline loops: CDR1 LGHDT, CDR2 YNNKEL (reference sequence). This CDR3 is CASSQSGGNQYF. The CDR3 DNA reads as TGTGCCAGCAGCCAGAGCGGGGGCAACCAGTACTTC.

The genes are TRBV24-1 and TRBJ1-1; D ambiguous. Trimming took off 5 bases at V and 1 base at J, with 4 bases between the two ends. Germline lookup yields CDR1 KGHDR and CDR2 SFDVKD. CDR3 length: 12 amino acids. The CDR3, as DNA: TGTGCCACCAGTGCAGGGAACACTGAAGCTTTCTTT. Its protein product is CATSAGNTEAFF.

The chain has TRBV7-9 and TRBJ1-1; TRBD1 might be the D (5 bases). The CDR3 runs 17 residues. V lost 1 base and J 1 base, leaving 16 bases between the germline ends. Germline assignment: CDR1 SEHNR and CDR2 FQNEAQ (reference sequence). The CDR3 DNA sequence: TGTGCCAGCAGCTTAGATGGCAGGGCGGGATCGAACACTGAAGCTTTCTTT. It is translated as CASSLDGRAGSNTEAFF.

The chain joins TRBV6-2 or TRBV6-3 to TRBJ2-6; D not resolved. Trimming removed 6 bases from V and 2 bases from J, with 14 bases in between. Germline CDR1 MNHEY, CDR2 SVGEGT. There are 16 residues in the CDR3. CDR3 amino acids: CASSSPSAPGANVLTF. The CDR3 nucleotides read TGTGCCAGCAGCTCCCCTTCCGCGCCTGGGGCCAACGTCCTGACTTTC.

The chain links TRBV3-1 (or the pseudogene TRBV3-2) to TRBJ2-7, with D unclear. This CDR3 region has 12 residues. Between the trimmed V and J ends, which lost 1 base and 2 bases, there was a span of 3 bases. The germline CDR1 and CDR2 sequences are LGHDT and YNNKEL (reference sequence). CDR3 DNA: TGTGCCAGCAGCCAAGTAACCTACGAGCAGTACTTC. Protein product: CASSQVTYEQYF.

This clone occurred a few times. The chain couples TRBV10-2 to TRBJ2-2; no reliable D call. Trimming shortened V by 7 bases and J by 6 bases, and 9 bases separated the two germline ends. The CDR3 consists of 12 residues. CDR1 and CDR2 from the germline V gene are WSHSY and SAAADI. The CDR3 region is CASTPSPGELFF. The CDR3 DNA reads TGCGCCAGCACCCCAAGCCCCGGGGAGCTGTTTTTT.

The J gene is TRBJ2-7, the V gene TRBV5-1; 7 nucleotides agree with TRBD1. From germline, CDR1 is SGHRS and CDR2 YFSETQ. The length of the CDR3 is 15 residues. V dropped 0 bases and J dropped 4; count of bases not matched to a gene: 7. The CDR3 reads CASSLAPGQTYEQYF. CDR3 sequence (DNA): TGCGCCAGCAGCTTGGCACCGGGACAGACTTACGAGCAGTACTTC. Full variable domain (outside the CDR3, taken from reference TRBV5-1 and TRBJ2-7): KAGVTQTPRYLIKTRGQQVTLSCSPISGHRSVSWYQQTPGQGLQFLFEYFSETQRNKGNFPGRFSGRQFSNSRSEMNVSTLELGDSALYLCASSLAPGQTYEQYFGPGTRLTVT.

The rearrangement links TRBV3-1 (or the pseudogene TRBV3-2) to TRBJ2-1; 12 positions agree with TRBD2. CDR1 is LGHDT and CDR2 is YNNKEL in the germline V gene (reference sequence). J gave up 1 base and V 4 bases, and 5 bases lay outside the gene matches. The CDR3 covers 17 residues. CDR3 region: CASSPRTSGISYNEQFF. The CDR3 DNA is TGTGCCAGCAGCCCCCGGACTAGCGGGATTTCCTACAATGAGCAGTTCTTC.

This clone was detected once. The CDR3 sequence: CAISEGTTQETQYF. The DNA for the CDR3 is TGTGCCATCAGTGAGGGGACTACTCAAGAGACCCAGTACTTC. This chain links TRBV10-3 with TRBJ2-5; 7 bases agree with TRBD2. The CDR3 is 14 amino acids. The V gene's germline CDR1 is ENHRY and CDR2 SYGVKD. V was pared by 2 bases and J by 2 bases, with 2 bases of the junction left unmatched.

This clone was observed a few times. This chain connects TRBV29-1 to TRBJ1-1, with TRBD1 matching over 7 bases. This CDR3 region has 10 residues. Germline CDR1 and CDR2: SQVTM and ANQGSEA. Germline trimming cut 6 bases from V and 10 bases from J; bases unmatched to any gene: 5. As DNA, the CDR3 is TGCAGCGTCTACAGGGGAGGAGCTTTCTTT. This translates into CSVYRGGAFF. Combining the CDR3 with reference TRBV29-1 and TRBJ1-1 gives the whole variable domain SAVISQKPSRDICQRGTSLTIQCQVDSQVTMMFWYRQQPGQSLTLIATANQGSEATYESGFVIDKFPISRPNLTFSTLTVSNMSPEDSSIYLCSVYRGGAFFGQGTRLTVV.

The chain has TRBV25-1 and TRBJ1-2; no firm D call. Germline values: CDR1 MGHDK, CDR2 SYGVNS. The V gene lost 1 base and the J gene lost 4 bases, with 13 bases spanning the gap. This CDR3 region has 15 residues. The CDR3 reads CASSEFEREGYGYTF. The CDR3 nucleotides read TGTGCCAGCAGTGAATTTGAGAGGGAAGGCTATGGCTACACCTTC.

The V and J genes are TRBV9 and TRBJ1-1, with no clear D. Germline V gene data show CDR1 as SGDLS and CDR2 as YYNGEE. V lost 0 bases and J lost 0, with 6 bases in between. The CDR3 has 14 amino acids. Written as DNA, the CDR3 is TGTGCCAGCAGCGTAGGTTCTATGAACACTGAAGCTTTCTTT. This sequence encodes CASSVGSMNTEAFF. The whole variable domain, filled in from reference TRBV9 and TRBJ1-1, reads DSGVTQTPKHLITATGQRVTLRCSPRSGDLSVYWYQQSLDQGLQFLIQYYNGEERAKGNILERFSAQQFPDLHSELNLSSLELGDSALYFCASSVGSMNTEAFFGQGTRLTVV.

This chain connects TRBV10-2 to TRBJ1-4; a possible D gene is TRBD1 (5 bases). V lost 3 bases, J lost 7 bases, and 15 bases lay in between. Germline-derived CDR1 and CDR2 are WSHSY and SAAADI. CDR3 length: 15 residues. In DNA, the CDR3 is TGCGCCAGCAGTGATATACAAGGGGTAACTGAAAAACTGTTTTTT. It specifies CASSDIQGVTEKLFF.

V usage is TRBV28 and J usage is TRBJ2-1; a possible D gene is TRBD1 (5 bases). The germline V gene encodes CDR1 MDHEN and CDR2 SYDVKM. The V and J ends lost 7 bases and 5 bases respectively, with 12 bases between them. This CDR3 is built from 13 residues. The CDR3 DNA reads as TGTGCCAGCACCGGCAGGGCAAACAATGAGCAGTTCTTC. Encoded protein: CASTGRANNEQFF.

This clone occurred a few times. The chain uses TRBV18 and TRBJ2-2; possibly TRBD1 for D (5 bases). Looked up from germline, CDR1 is KGHSH and CDR2 is LQKENI. Trimming took off 8 bases at V and 0 bases at J, with 13 bases between the two ends. The CDR3 loop spans 15 amino acids. The CDR3 DNA reads TGTGCCAGCCTACAGACAGTATCGAACACCGGGGAGCTGTTTTTT. It is translated as CASLQTVSNTGELFF.

The rearrangement joins TRBV5-4 to TRBJ1-2, with TRBD1 identical over 11 bases. Unmatched junction bases numbered 10, after V lost 4 bases and J lost 8 bases. CDR3 length: 15 residues. Germline CDR1 and CDR2: SGHNT and YYREEE (reference sequence). The CDR3 sequence is CASSIRGTGGSGYTF. The CDR3 nucleotides read TGTGCCAGCAGCATCCGAGGGACAGGGGGATCGGGCTACACCTTC.